The TCR beta chain described here comes from a study of a mutant IDH1 vaccine in newly diagnosed glioma. Assay: immunoSEQ multiplex PCR; the TCRdb copy retains only in-frame clones and omits some. The sample contains over 50,000 clones, approximately 80% of which appear only once. As to time point: week 47, end of study. Vaccinated patients received 300 ug of mutant IDH1 20-mer peptide per dose, with topical imiquimod. Turning to this clone: The antigen remains unidentified.

Between the trimmed V and J ends, which lost 5 bases and 1 base, there was a span of 8 bases. The CDR3 extends over 13 amino acids. The germline V gene has CDR1 SGHTA and CDR2 FQGNSA. This material consisted of PBMCs, taken from a glioma patient whose treatment included an IDH1 peptide vaccine. The clonotype comes from a woman between 40 and 55 years old with glioma. Some clones in this sample may be carry-over from other donors' samples. This sequence joins TRBV7-2 and TRBJ1-1; D is unresolved. The CDR3 spells CASSRQPNTEAFF. In DNA form, the CDR3 reads TGTGCCAGCAGCCGGCAGCCGAACACTGAAGCTTTCTTT.